A selection of T cell receptor beta chains follows, all from one sample in a study of chemoradiotherapy in HPV16-positive cancers. Assay: immunoSEQ multiplex PCR; the TCRdb copy retains only in-frame clones and omits some. The profile covers some 10,000 clones, with 86% appearing a single time and more than 2% taken by the ten largest. The specimen was blood, collected from a patient who underwent chemoradiotherapy. All receptors derive from a human donor with HPV-associated anogenital cancer. Each CDR3 is given with its conserved first and last residue. A D gene is named only where the DNA matches it firmly. Not every row has a clone size; where given, it reads once, few, many or a size class.

TRBJ1-1 | - | TRBV6-1 | - | 14 | TGTGCCAGCACCAGGGACATCGCGGGAACTGAAGCTTTCTTT | CASTRDIAGTEAFF
TRBJ1-4 | once | TRBV5-6 | - | 14 | TGTGCCAGCAGCTTGGGCGCAGTTAATGAAAAACTGTTTTTT | CASSLGAVNEKLFF
TRBJ1-3 | once | TRBV7-9 | - | 17 | TGTGCCAGCAGCTATGCAGGGGACTTTTTCTCTGGAAACACCATATATTTT | CASSYAGDFFSGNTIYF
TRBJ2-1 | once | TRBV11-3 | - | 12 | TGTGCCAGCAGCTTAGGGCCCAATGAGCAGTTCTTC | CASSLGPNEQFF
TRBJ1-4 | - | TRBV9 | - | 15 | TGTGCCAGCAGCGCCCGGCGAGGGGCGGGGGGAAAACTGTTTTTT | CASSARRGAGGKLFF
TRBJ1-5 | - | TRBV29-1 | - | 15 | TGCAGCGTTGAAGATGGGGCAGGCAGCAATCAGCCCCAGCATTTT | CSVEDGAGSNQPQHF
TRBJ2-2 | - | TRBV6-5 | TRBD1 | 13 | TGTGCCAGCAGTCGGACAGGGGGACGGGAGCTGTTTTTT | CASSRTGGRELFF
TRBJ1-4 | - | TRBV2 | - | 12 | TGTGCCAGCAGTCCGAGGGATGAAAAACTGTTTTTT | CASSPRDEKLFF
TRBJ2-6 | - | TRBV18 | TRBD2 | 16 | TGTGCCAGCTCACCACGGCTAGCGGTAGGGGCCAACGTCCTGACTTTC | CASSPRLAVGANVLTF
TRBJ1-1 | - | TRBV27 | TRBD1 | 14 | TGTGCCAGCGGCTTCAGGGGGGGGGACACTGAAGCTTTCTTT | CASGFRGGDTEAFF
TRBJ2-1 | - | TRBV9 | TRBD2 | 19 | TGTGCCAGCAGCGTCTACGCCGCCGCGGGGGGCTCCCTACAGGGTGAGCAGTTCTTC | CASSVYAAAGGSLQGEQFF
TRBJ2-7 | - | TRBV29-1 | - | 13 | TGCAGCGTGGGCCCCGATGGGCGGAATGAGCAGTACTTC | CSVGPDGRNEQYF
TRBJ1-1 | - | TRBV16 | TRBD1 | 14 | TGTGCCAGCAGCCCCGACAGGGGGTGGACTGAAGCTTTCTTT | CASSPDRGWTEAFF
TRBJ1-3 | - | TRBV19 | TRBD1 | 17 | TGTGCCAGCAGCCGGGACAGGGCTTCCCGATCTGGAAACACCATATATTTT | CASSRDRASRSGNTIYF
TRBJ1-5 | - | TRBV27 | - | 15 | TGTGCCAGCAGTTTAAGCTGGACGGGCAATCAGCCCCAGCATTTT | CASSLSWTGNQPQHF
TRBJ2-5 | - | TRBV9 | TRBD2 | 16 | TGTGCCAGCAGCGCCGGTAGCGGGGGTATTCAAGAGACCCAGTACTTC | CASSAGSGGIQETQYF
TRBJ2-5 | - | TRBV27 | TRBD1 | 15 | TGTGCCAGCAGCTCCCCGGGACAGGGGTTTGAGACCCAGTACTTC | CASSSPGQGFETQYF
TRBJ1-1 | - | TRBV27 | - | 14 | TGTGCCAGCAGTTTATCGGGTTGGGGGGGAGAAGCTTTCTTT | CASSLSGWGGEAFF
TRBJ2-1 | - | TRBV7-9 | TRBD1 | 15 | TGTGCCAGCAGCTCGACAGGGTCCGAAGACAATGAGCAGTTCTTC | CASSSTGSEDNEQFF
TRBJ2-1 | - | TRBV19 | - | 15 | TGTGCCAGTAGTCCCACCGGGACCTCCTACAATGAGCAGTTCTTC | CASSPTGTSYNEQFF
TRBJ1-2 | - | TRBV6-5 | TRBD1 | 14 | TGTGCCAGCAGTTACCGGACAGGTCCTGGGGGCTACACCTTC | CASSYRTGPGGYTF
TRBJ2-3 | - | TRBV5-1 | - | 16 | TGCGCCAGCAGCCCCGTACGGGGAACAGTCACAGATACGCAGTATTTT | CASSPVRGTVTDTQYF
TRBJ2-7 | few | TRBV27 | - | 12 | TGTGCCAGCAGTTTTTTGTTGGGCGAGCAGTACTTC | CASSFLLGEQYF
TRBJ1-6 | - | TRBV27 | - | 12 | TGTGCCAGCAGTTCCTTAGATTCACCCCTCCACTTT | CASSSLDSPLHF
TRBJ2-1 | - | TRBV19 | TRBD1 | 17 | TGTGCCAGTAGTATACCCCCGGACAGGAGACGAGACAATGAGCAGTTCTTC | CASSIPPDRRRDNEQFF
TRBJ1-2 | - | TRBV5-1 | - | 12 | TGCGCCAGCAGCTTGGAGGACTATGGCTACACCTTC | CASSLEDYGYTF
TRBJ1-2 | - | TRBV7-9 | - | 14 | TGTGCCAGCAGCTTTCAGGAGACGAACTATGGCTACACCTTC | CASSFQETNYGYTF
TRBJ1-1 | - | TRBV7-3 | - | 16 | TGTGCCAGCAGCCCCCGGGGGGGGACCTCGAACACTGAAGCTTTCTTT | CASSPRGGTSNTEAFF
TRBJ1-1 | - | TRBV5-1 | - | 15 | TGCGCCAGCAGCCAGGGAGGGGCGCGGAACACTGAAGCTTTCTTT | CASSQGGARNTEAFF
TRBJ2-7 | - | TRBV7-9 | - | 16 | TGTGCCAGCAGCCAAAACCCCCCGGGGGTAACCTACGAGCAGTACTTC | CASSQNPPGVTYEQYF
TRBJ1-1 | - | TRBV14 | - | 14 | TGTGCCAGCAGCCAAGAACTAAAGGGGACTGAAGCTTTCTTT | CASSQELKGTEAFF
TRBJ2-5 | - | TRBV5-5 | - | 14 | TGTGCCAGCAGCTTGGAGGGGGGGAGGGAGACCCAGTACTTC | CASSLEGGRETQYF
TRBJ1-5 | - | TRBV7-2 | TRBD1 | 16 | TGTGCCAGCAGCTCCCTGACAGGGGGGGGCAATCAGCCCCAGCATTTT | CASSSLTGGGNQPQHF
TRBJ2-7 | - | TRBV5-1 | TRBD2 | 15 | TGCGCCAGCAGCATAGCGGGGGGCCGCGCCTACGAGCAGTACTTC | CASSIAGGRAYEQYF
TRBJ2-1 | - | TRBV19 | - | 15 | TGTGCCAGTACCTCCCAGGGACCTACGGGCAATGAGCAGTTCTTC | CASTSQGPTGNEQFF
TRBJ1-1 | medium-sized | TRBV13 | - | 12 | TGTGCCAGCAGCCCCCAGGGAACTGAAGCTTTCTTT | CASSPQGTEAFF
TRBJ1-5 | - | TRBV5-5 | TRBD1 | 17 | TGTGCCAGCAGCGCCCTGGGGACAGGGGGCTTCAATCAGCCCCAGCATTTT | CASSALGTGGFNQPQHF
TRBJ2-3 | - | TRBV2 | TRBD2 | 11 | TGTGCCAGGACCACTAGCGGGGTCGCGGAGTTT | CARTTSGVAEF
TRBJ1-5 | - | TRBV15 | - | 15 | TGTGCCACCAGCGACCGCGGGCAGGCCAATCAGCCCCAGCATTTT | CATSDRGQANQPQHF
TRBJ2-7 | - | TRBV7-8 | TRBD1 | 14 | TGTGCCAGCAGCGACGGGACAGACTTCTACGAGCAGTACTTC | CASSDGTDFYEQYF
TRBJ1-1 | - | TRBV21-1 | - | 16 | TGTGCCAGCAGCGTCGATATACTACACAATCGCACTGAAGCTTTCTTT | CASSVDILHNRTEAFF
TRBJ2-5 | - | TRBV4-3 | TRBD1 | 16 | TGCGCCAGCAGCCAGGGCTCTGGCAGGGGGCAAGAGACCCAGTACTTC | CASSQGSGRGQETQYF
TRBJ1-1 | - | TRBV5-1 | - | 15 | TGCGCCAGCAGCCAGTCAGGGACCGGGGGGACTGAAGCTTTCTTT | CASSQSGTGGTEAFF
TRBJ2-5 | few | TRBV6-5 | - | 14 | TGTGCCAGCAGTTGGGATCTTAGGCCGGAGACCCAGTACTTC | CASSWDLRPETQYF
TRBJ1-6 | - | TRBV14 | - | 18 | TGTGCCAGCAGCCAAGGATCCCGGTGGTGGGGCTCTAATTCACCCCTCCACTTT | CASSQGSRWWGSNSPLHF
TRBJ2-1 | - | TRBV5-1 | TRBD2 | 18 | TGCGCCAGCAGCATCAGACCTGCTAGCGGGCTGTCCTACAATGAGCAGTTCTTC | CASSIRPASGLSYNEQFF
TRBJ1-6 | once | TRBV4-1 | - | 15 | TGCGCCAGCAGCCAAGAAAGTACCCTAGGTTCACCCCTCCACTTT | CASSQESTLGSPLHF
TRBJ2-5 | - | TRBV9 | TRBD2 | 18 | TGTGCCAGCAGCGCCGTAACCCGTGGGGGGGGACCAGTAGAGACCCAGTACTTC | CASSAVTRGGGPVETQYF
TRBJ2-5 | - | TRBV7-2 | - | 14 | TGTGCCAGCAGCCTAGCACAGGGGGGGCAGACCCAGTACTTC | CASSLAQGGQTQYF
TRBJ1-1 | - | TRBV18 | TRBD1 | 20 | TGTGCCAGCTCACCCGTTGCCCCATCAGGGGGTCTGGATACGAACACTGAAGCTTTCTTT | CASSPVAPSGGLDTNTEAFF
TRBJ1-2 | - | TRBV5-6 | - | 13 | TGTGCCAGCAGCTTGTCCTCCCCGTATGGCTACACCTTC | CASSLSSPYGYTF
TRBJ2-7 | - | TRBV12-5 | - | 13 | TGTGCTAGTGCTCTTGGACGGACCTACGAGCAGTACTTC | CASALGRTYEQYF
TRBJ2-3 | - | TRBV6-5 | - | 12 | TGTGCCAGCCGGAGTTCCGCAGATACGCAGTATTTT | CASRSSADTQYF
TRBJ1-2 | once | TRBV19 | - | 16 | TGTGCCAGTAGTATTCAGGGAGCCGGTATTAACTATGGCTACACCTTC | CASSIQGAGINYGYTF
TRBJ1-6 | - | TRBV29-1 | TRBD1 | 15 | TGCAGCGTAAAGGTATTAGGACAGGATGGATCACCCCTCCACTTT | CSVKVLGQDGSPLHF